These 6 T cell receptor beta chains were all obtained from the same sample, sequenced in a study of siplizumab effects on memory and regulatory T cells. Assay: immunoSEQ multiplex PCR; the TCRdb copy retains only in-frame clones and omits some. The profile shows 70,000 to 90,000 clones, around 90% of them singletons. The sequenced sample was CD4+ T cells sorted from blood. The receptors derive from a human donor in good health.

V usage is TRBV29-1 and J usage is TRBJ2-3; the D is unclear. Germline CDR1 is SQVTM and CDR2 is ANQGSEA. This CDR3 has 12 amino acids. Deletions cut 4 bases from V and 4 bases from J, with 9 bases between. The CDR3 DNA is TGCAGCGTTGCAGCTGGGTCAGATACGCAGTATTTT. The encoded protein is CSVAAGSDTQYF.

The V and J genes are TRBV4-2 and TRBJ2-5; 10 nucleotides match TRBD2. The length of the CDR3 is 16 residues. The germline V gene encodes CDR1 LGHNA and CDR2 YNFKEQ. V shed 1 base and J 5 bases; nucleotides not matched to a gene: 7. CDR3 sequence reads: CASSQVKSGRVETQYF. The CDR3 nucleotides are TGTGCCAGCAGCCAAGTGAAAAGCGGGAGGGTGGAGACCCAGTACTTC.

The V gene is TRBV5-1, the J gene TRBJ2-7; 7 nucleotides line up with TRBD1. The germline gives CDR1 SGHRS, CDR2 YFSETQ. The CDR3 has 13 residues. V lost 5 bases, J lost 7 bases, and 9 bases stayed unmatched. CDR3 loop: CASRTTGAGEQYF. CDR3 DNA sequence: TGCGCCAGCAGGACTACAGGGGCCGGTGAGCAGTACTTC.

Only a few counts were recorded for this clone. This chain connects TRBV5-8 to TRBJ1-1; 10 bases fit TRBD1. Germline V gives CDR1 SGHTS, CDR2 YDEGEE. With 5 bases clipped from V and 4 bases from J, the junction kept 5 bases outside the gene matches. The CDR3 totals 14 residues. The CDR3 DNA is TGTGCCAGCAGTACCGACAGGGGGCTCACTGAAGCTTTCTTT. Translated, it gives CASSTDRGLTEAFF.

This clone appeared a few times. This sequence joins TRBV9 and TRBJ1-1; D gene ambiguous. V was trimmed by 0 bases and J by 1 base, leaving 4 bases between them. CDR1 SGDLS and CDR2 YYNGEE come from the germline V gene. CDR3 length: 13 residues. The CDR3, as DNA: TGTGCCAGCAGCGTAGAAACGAACACTGAAGCTTTCTTT. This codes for CASSVETNTEAFF.

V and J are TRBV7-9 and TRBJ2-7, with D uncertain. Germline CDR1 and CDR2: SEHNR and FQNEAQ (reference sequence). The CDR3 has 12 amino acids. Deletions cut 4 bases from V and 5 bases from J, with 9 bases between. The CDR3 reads CASSWTSDEQYF. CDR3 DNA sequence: TGTGCCAGCAGCTGGACGTCTGACGAGCAGTACTTC.